This passage covers 5 T cell receptor beta chains from one sample sequenced in a study of cytomegalovirus exposure and HLA in healthy donors. Primers for the PCR totalled 60 Vbeta and 13 Jbeta. The data were produced by immunoSEQ multiplex PCR, yet TCRdb's version contains in-frame clones alone and is incomplete. The sample has some 170,000 clones, roughly 80% seen once. The specimen was PBMCs. These receptors came from a man younger than 35 in good health and CMV-seropositive.

V gene TRBV5-1 combines with J gene TRBJ2-5, with a weak D call TRBD1 (6 bases). Germline CDR1 is SGHRS and CDR2 is YFSETQ. This CDR3 has 13 residues. V was shortened by 4 bases and J by 4 bases, with 11 bases between the two germline ends. Here the CDR3 DNA reads TGCGCCAGCAGCGCACAGGGACCAGAGACCCAGTACTTC. Translated, it gives CASSAQGPETQYF.

The chain uses TRBV11-1 and TRBJ2-1; D may be TRBD2 (7 bases). Trimming removed 5 bases from V and 4 bases from J, with 21 bases in between. CDR3 length: 17 residues. Germline CDR1 reads SGHAT; CDR2 reads FQDESV (reference sequence). CDR3 sequence: CASSLRTSGGAYNEQFF. CDR3 coding DNA: TGTGCCAGCAGCCTCAGGACTAGTGGGGGGGCTTACAATGAGCAGTTCTTC.

CDR3 protein: CASSLAPGNTIYF. CDR3 bases: TGCGCCAGCAGCTTGGCCCCGGGAAACACCATATATTTT. The chain employs TRBV5-1 and TRBJ1-3; no firm D call. V lost 0 bases, J lost 4 bases, and 5 bases lay in between. The CDR3 sequence is 13 residues long. Germline assignment: CDR1 SGHRS and CDR2 YFSETQ.

V and J are TRBV5-6 and TRBJ2-1; 7 nucleotides line up with TRBD2. This CDR3 has 15 residues. The germline gives CDR1 SGHDT, CDR2 YYEEEE. V lost 0 bases, J lost 6 bases, and 6 bases stayed unmatched. The CDR3 sequence is CASSLGPREGNEQFF. The DNA for the CDR3 is TGTGCCAGCAGCTTGGGCCCCAGGGAGGGCAATGAGCAGTTCTTC. The variable domain in full, with the rest retrieved from reference TRBV5-6 and TRBJ2-1, is DAGVTQSPTHLIKTRGQQVTLRCSPKSGHDTVSWYQQALGQGPQFIFQYYEEEERQRGNFPDRFSGHQFPNYSSELNVNALLLGDSALYLCASSLGPREGNEQFFGPGTRLTVL.

The chain is built from TRBV7-2 and TRBJ1-2; weak D call: TRBD1 (6 bases). This CDR3 has 14 amino acids. CDR1 and CDR2 (germline): SGHTA, FQGNSA. V gave up 4 bases and J gave up 8 bases, with 17 bases separating them. CDR3 sequence: CASSSNRVGIGYTF. As DNA, the CDR3 is TGTGCCAGCAGCTCAAACAGGGTGGGAATAGGCTACACCTTC.